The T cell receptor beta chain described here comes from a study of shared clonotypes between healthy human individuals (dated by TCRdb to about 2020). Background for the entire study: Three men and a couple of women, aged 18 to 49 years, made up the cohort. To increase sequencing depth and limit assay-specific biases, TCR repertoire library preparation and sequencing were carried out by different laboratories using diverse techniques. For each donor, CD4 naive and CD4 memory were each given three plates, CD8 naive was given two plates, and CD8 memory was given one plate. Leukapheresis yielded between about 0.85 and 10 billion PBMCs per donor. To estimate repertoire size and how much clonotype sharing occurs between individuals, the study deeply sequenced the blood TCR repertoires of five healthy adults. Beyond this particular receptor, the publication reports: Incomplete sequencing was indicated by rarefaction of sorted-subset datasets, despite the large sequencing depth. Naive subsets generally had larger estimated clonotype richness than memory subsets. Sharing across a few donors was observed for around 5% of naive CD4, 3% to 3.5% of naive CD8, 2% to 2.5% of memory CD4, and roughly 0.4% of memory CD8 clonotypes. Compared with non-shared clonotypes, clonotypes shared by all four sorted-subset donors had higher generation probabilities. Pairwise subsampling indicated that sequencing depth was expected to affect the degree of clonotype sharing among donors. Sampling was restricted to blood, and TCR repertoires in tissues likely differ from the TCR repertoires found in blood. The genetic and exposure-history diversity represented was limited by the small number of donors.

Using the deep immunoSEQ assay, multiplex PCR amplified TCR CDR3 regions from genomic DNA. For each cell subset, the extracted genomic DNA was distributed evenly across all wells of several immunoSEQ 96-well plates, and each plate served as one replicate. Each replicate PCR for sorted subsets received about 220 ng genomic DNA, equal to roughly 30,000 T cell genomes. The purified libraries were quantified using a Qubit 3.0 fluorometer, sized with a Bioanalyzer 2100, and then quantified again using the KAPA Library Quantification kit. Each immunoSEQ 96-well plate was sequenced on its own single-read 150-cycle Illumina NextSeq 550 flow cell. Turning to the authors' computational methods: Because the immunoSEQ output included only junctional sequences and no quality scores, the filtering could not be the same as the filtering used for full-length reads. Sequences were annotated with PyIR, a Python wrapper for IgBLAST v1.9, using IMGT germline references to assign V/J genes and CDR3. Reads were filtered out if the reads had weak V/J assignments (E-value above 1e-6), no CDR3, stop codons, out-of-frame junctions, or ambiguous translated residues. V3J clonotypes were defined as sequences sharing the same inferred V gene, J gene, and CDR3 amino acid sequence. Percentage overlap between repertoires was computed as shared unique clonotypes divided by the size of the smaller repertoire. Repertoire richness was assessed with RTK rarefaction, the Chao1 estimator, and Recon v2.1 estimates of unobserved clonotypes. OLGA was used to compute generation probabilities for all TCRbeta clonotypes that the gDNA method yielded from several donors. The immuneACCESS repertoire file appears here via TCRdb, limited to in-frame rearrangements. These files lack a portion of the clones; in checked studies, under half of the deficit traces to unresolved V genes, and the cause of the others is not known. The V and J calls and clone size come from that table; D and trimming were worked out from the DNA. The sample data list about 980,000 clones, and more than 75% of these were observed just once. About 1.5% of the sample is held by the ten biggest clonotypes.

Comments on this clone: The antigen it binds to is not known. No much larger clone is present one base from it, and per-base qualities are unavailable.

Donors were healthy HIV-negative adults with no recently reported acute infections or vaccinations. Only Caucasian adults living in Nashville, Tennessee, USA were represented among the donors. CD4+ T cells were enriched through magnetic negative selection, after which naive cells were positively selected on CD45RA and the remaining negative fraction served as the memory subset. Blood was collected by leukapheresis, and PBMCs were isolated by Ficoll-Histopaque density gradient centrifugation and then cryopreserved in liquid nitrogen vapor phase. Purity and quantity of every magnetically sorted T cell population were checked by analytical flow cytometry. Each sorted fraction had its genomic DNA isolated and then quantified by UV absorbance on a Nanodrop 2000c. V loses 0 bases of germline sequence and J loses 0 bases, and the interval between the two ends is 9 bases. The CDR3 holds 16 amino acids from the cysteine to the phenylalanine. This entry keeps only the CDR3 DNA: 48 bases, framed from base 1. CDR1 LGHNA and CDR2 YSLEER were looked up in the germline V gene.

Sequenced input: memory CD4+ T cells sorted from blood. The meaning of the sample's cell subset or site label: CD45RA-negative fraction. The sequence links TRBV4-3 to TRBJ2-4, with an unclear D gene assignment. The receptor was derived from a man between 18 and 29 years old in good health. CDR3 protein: CASSQESPGAKNIQYF. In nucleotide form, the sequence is TGCGCCAGCAGCCAAGAGTCCCCGGGAGCCAAAAACATTCAGTACTTC.